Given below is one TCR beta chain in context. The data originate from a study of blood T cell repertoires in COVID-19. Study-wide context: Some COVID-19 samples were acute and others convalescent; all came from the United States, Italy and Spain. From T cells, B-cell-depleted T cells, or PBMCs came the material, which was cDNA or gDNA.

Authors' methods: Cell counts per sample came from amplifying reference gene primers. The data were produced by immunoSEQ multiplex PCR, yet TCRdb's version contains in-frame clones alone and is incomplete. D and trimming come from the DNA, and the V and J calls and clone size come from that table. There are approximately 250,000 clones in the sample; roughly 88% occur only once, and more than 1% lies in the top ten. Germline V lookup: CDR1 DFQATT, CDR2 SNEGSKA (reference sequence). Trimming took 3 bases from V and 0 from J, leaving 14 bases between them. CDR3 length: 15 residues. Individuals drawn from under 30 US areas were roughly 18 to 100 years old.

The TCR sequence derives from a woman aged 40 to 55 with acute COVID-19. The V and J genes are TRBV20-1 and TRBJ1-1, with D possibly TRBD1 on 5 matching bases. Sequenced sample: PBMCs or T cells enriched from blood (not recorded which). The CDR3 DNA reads TGCAGTGCTAGTGTCTCCTCAGGGATGAACACTGAAGCTTTCTTT. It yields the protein CSASVSSGMNTEAFF.